These T cell receptor beta chains were read from a single sample in a study of OX40 agonist ivuxolimab in advanced cancers. This table comes from immunoSEQ multiplex PCR, and its TCRdb copy is limited to in-frame clones, with some not included. This sample has just over 90,000 clones, with 94% found just once. This material consisted of CD4+ or CD8+ T cells sorted from blood, taken in a trial of the OX40 agonist ivuxolimab. The origin of the receptors is an adult with an advanced solid tumor such as melanoma, head and neck, liver or kidney cancer. The CDR3 runs from the conserved cysteine through the conserved F or W. A D gene is named only where the DNA matches it firmly. Some rows mark clone size as missing; the rest say once, few, many or name a class of expanded clone.

CASSFYPSDTQYF | TRBJ2-3 | TRBV5-1 | . | .
CASSPYRGLTDTQYF | TRBJ2-3 | TRBV6-5 | TRBD1 | .
CSASSYTEAFF | TRBJ1-1 | TRBV20-1 | . | .
CASGLTMDREETQYF | TRBJ2-5 | TRBV12-5 | TRBD1 | once
CAWSVVGYEQYF | TRBJ2-7 | TRBV30 | . | .
CASSQRVDWGSYEQYF | TRBJ2-7 | TRBV4-1 | . | .
CASSPDRDYEQYF | TRBJ2-7 | TRBV7-8 | TRBD1 | .
CASNREGSNQPQHF | TRBJ1-5 | TRBV2 | . | once
CASSLWGYEQYF | TRBJ2-7 | TRBV5-4 | . | .
CASSQEVDTDTQYF | TRBJ2-3 | TRBV14 | . | .
CASTPGPLYEQYF | TRBJ2-7 | TRBV6-5 | . | .
CASNTGGAAGELFF | TRBJ2-2 | TRBV6-1 | TRBD1 | once
CASSLGAQGSYEQFF | TRBJ2-1 | TRBV27 | . | .
CASSLIPVAGARETQYF | TRBJ2-5 | TRBV5-8 | TRBD2 | .
CASSQGGSYEQYF | TRBJ2-7 | TRBV4-2 | . | .
CASSLIGRGQTEAFF | TRBJ1-1 | TRBV11-2 | TRBD1 | .
CASSSPLAGKNNEQFF | TRBJ2-1 | TRBV27 | TRBD2 | .
CASSQGDEQFF | TRBJ2-1 | TRBV4-1 | . | .
CASSQDLVGGGIYNEQFF | TRBJ2-1 | TRBV4-3 | TRBD2 | .
CASSLRGLTEPYEQYF | TRBJ2-7 | TRBV7-8 | . | .
CASSWEEGTSGVQEEQFF | TRBJ2-1 | TRBV5-4 | TRBD2 | .
CASSSDRGRPYEQYF | TRBJ2-7 | TRBV7-9 | TRBD2 | few
CASSDMSARSYEQYF | TRBJ2-7 | TRBV2 | . | .
CASSDSDQNTGELFF | TRBJ2-2 | TRBV6-1 | . | .
CASSLGGTQYF | TRBJ2-5 | TRBV27 | . | .
CASSGIRDRGLNEKLFF | TRBJ1-4 | TRBV28 | TRBD1 | .
CASMDGSYNSPLHF | TRBJ1-6 | TRBV2 | . | .